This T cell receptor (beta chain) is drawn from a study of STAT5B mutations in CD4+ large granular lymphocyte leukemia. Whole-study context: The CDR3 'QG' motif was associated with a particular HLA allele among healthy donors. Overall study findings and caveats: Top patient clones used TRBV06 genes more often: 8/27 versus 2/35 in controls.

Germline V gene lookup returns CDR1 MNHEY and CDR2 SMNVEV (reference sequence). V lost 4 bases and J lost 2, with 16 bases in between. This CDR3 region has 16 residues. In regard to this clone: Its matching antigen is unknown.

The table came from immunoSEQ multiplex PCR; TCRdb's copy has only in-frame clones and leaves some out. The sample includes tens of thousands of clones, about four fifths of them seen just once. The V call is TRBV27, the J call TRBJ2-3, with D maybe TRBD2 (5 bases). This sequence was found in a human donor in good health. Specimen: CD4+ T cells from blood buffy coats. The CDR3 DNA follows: TGTGCCAGCAGTTATGGACTCTCCCTCGACACAGATACGCAGTATTTT. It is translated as CASSYGLSLDTDTQYF.